A single T cell receptor beta chain is shown here with its context. The antigen is undetermined. Sequence at one end of the junction differs from germline and may be a read error. The sample is drawn from a study of CD8+CD57+ T cells in acquired aplastic anemia. In the study overall: Sorted CD4+ and CD8+ cells yielded about 3.1 ug of DNA on average.

This CDR3 contains 11 residues. Looked up from germline, CDR1 is SEHNR and CDR2 is FQNEAQ (reference sequence). Flow cytometry had shown expanded CD8+CD57+ cells in the patients chosen for sequencing. Patients had received no therapy at the time of blood sampling. The template for TCR beta VDJ and CDR3 sequence profiling was genomic DNA. From the reads, TCRdb called clonotypes with MiXCR, one entry per CDR3 protein. The data contain under 350,000 distinct CDR3 sequences, 45% to 65% of them seen just once; the ten biggest clones take up under 1.5%. Whole-study results and caveats: Patients versus controls showed no significant CD8+ Simpson's diversity difference. Overlapping CD8+ CDR3 repertoires of patients and controls contained under 30 shared sequences.

The clonotype was recovered from a human donor with aplastic anemia. Sequencing was performed on sorted CD4+, CD8+, or CD8+CD57+ T cells (not recorded which) from PBMCs. The chain couples TRBV7-9 to TRBJ2-7, with D possibly TRBD1 on 5 matching bases. The CDR3 DNA is TGTGCCAGCAACTACGAGACAGACGACAACTTC. It is translated as CASNYETDDNF.